The clone carrying this T cell receptor beta chain was counted only a few times. V lost 7 bases to trimming and J lost 2 bases; unmatched junction nucleotides: 9. The CDR3 is 16 residues long. Per germline, CDR1 SNHLY and CDR2 FYNNEI. These data originate in a study of cytomegalovirus exposure and HLA in healthy donors. The PCR employed 60 Vbeta primers together with 13 Jbeta primers. Libraries were prepared by immunoSEQ multiplex PCR; TCRdb keeps only in-frame clonotypes and omits some of them. The table records 95,000 to 150,000 clones, 17% of them present only once. V usage is TRBV2 and J usage is TRBJ2-2; 8 nucleotides agree with TRBD2. Sequenced material: PBMCs. The sequence was obtained from a female donor in good health and CMV-seropositive. CDR3 coding DNA: TGTGCCAGCAAGAGGTGGGCGGGAGGAAACACCGGGGAGCTGTTTTTT. Translated: CASKRWAGGNTGELFF.